This T cell receptor beta chain comes out of a study of blood T cell repertoires in COVID-19. For the study at large: PBMCs, B-cell-depleted T cells, or T cells provided the cDNA or gDNA that made up the material.

Method: immunoSEQ multiplex PCR; TCRdb's copy keeps in-frame clones and lacks some. The table lists around 300,000 clones, nearly 90% of them singletons. Per the germline V gene, CDR1 is LGHDT and CDR2 is YNNKEL (reference sequence). The V and J ends lost 0 bases and 1 base respectively, with 10 bases between them. The CDR3 is 16 amino acids. The sequencing sample was made of peripheral blood. The chain is built from TRBV3-1 (or the pseudogene TRBV3-2) and TRBJ2-1; a weak D match, TRBD1 (6 bases). The origin of this receptor is a man aged 18 to 30 with active or convalescent COVID-19. The CDR3 DNA reads TGTGCCAGCAGCCAAGATCGGCAGGGGTCCTACAATGAGCAGTTCTTC. Its translation: CASSQDRQGSYNEQFF.